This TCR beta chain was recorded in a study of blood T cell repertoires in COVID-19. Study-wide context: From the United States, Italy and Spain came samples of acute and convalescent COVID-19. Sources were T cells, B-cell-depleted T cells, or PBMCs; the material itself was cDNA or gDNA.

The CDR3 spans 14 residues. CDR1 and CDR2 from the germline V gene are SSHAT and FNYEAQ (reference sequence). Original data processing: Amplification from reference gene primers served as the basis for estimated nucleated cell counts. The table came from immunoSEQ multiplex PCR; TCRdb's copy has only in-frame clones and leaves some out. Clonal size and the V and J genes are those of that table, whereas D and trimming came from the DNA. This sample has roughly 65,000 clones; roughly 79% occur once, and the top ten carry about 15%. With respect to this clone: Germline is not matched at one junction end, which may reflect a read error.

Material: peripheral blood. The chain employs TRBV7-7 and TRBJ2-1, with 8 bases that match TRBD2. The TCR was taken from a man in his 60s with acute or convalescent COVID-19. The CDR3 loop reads CASSVSGVNNEQFF. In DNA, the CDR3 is TGTGCTAGCAGCGTTAGCGGGGTAAACAATGAGCAGTTCTTC. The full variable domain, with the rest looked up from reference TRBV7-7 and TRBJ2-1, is GAGVSQSPRYKVTKRGQDVTLRCDPISSHATLYWYQQALGQGPEFLTYFNYEAQPDKSGLPSDRFSAERPEGSISTLTIQRTEQRDSAMYRCASSVSGVNNEQFFGPGTRLTVL.